A selection of T cell receptor beta chains follows, all from one sample in a study of tissue T cells after allogeneic stem cell transplantation. The repertoire was sequenced with immunoSEQ multiplex PCR; TCRdb's copy has only in-frame clones and lacks some. The table lists about 26,000 clones, about 90% of them singletons. The material was blood, obtained before transplantation. Every receptor here comes from a male donor older than 55 who later had graft-versus-host disease after an allogeneic stem cell transplant. Both conserved end residues are trimmed from each CDR3. Fields, in order: V gene, CDR3 protein.

v_gene: TRBV19; CDR3aa: ASSSQGPSPLH
v_gene: TRBV6-4; CDR3aa: ASRRQNTGELF
v_gene: TRBV5-1; CDR3aa: ASSLAQSLTNTEAF
v_gene: TRBV5-1; CDR3aa: ASSFGREDTQY
v_gene: TRBV6-5; CDR3aa: ASIQQGFPEAF
v_gene: TRBV5-8; CDR3aa: ASSGGGANNNEQF
v_gene: TRBV5-1; CDR3aa: ASSSRLAGGLGEQF
v_gene: TRBV5-6; CDR3aa: ASSLAYYGYT
v_gene: TRBV2; CDR3aa: ASSVEQLHQPQH
v_gene: TRBV4-2; CDR3aa: ASSQLTGTSGGNEQF
v_gene: TRBV7-2; CDR3aa: ASSFDRGPDTQY
v_gene: TRBV6-2/TRBV6-3; CDR3aa: ASSRTGSAGDTQY
v_gene: TRBV19; CDR3aa: ASSIYSGYT
v_gene: TRBV25-1; CDR3aa: ASSPAGLAGTDTQY
v_gene: TRBV14; CDR3aa: ASSRSNNPGETQY
v_gene: TRBV11-3; CDR3aa: ASSPRQYYEQY
v_gene: TRBV11-3; CDR3aa: ASSLVGRSNEQF
v_gene: TRBV27; CDR3aa: ASSLSGTGYYT
v_gene: TRBV19; CDR3aa: ASSQPGQGGEKLF
v_gene: TRBV7-2; CDR3aa: ASSLATGYYSNQPQH
v_gene: TRBV7-8; CDR3aa: ASSYIKGTGELF
v_gene: TRBV6-5; CDR3aa: ASRGGARIGYT
v_gene: TRBV4-2; CDR3aa: ASSQDMSGYT
v_gene: TRBV4-2; CDR3aa: ASSQVSAGEAF
v_gene: TRBV5-1; CDR3aa: ASSFGQNTEAF
v_gene: TRBV11-2; CDR3aa: ASSARYTEAF
v_gene: TRBV6-4; CDR3aa: ASSEGQGAKAF
v_gene: TRBV11-2; CDR3aa: ASSLPTSHEQF
v_gene: TRBV7-9; CDR3aa: ASSGGSTLPARGYT
v_gene: TRBV6-5; CDR3aa: ASREVQGAPTEAF
v_gene: TRBV7-2; CDR3aa: ASSPLTSWTGELF
v_gene: TRBV25-1; CDR3aa: ASSEWTGETQY
v_gene: TRBV30; CDR3aa: ARRSGGDGYGYT
v_gene: TRBV5-4; CDR3aa: ASSSDEGGEETQY
v_gene: TRBV7-3; CDR3aa: ASSLNGGLNTGELF
v_gene: TRBV5-6; CDR3aa: ASSSRTSPYNEQF
v_gene: TRBV10-3; CDR3aa: AIRGSGGPF
v_gene: TRBV9; CDR3aa: ASSVQSYTEAF
v_gene: TRBV30; CDR3aa: AWSSGSFYEQY
v_gene: TRBV19; CDR3aa: ASSIAVRGGEKLF
v_gene: TRBV5-1; CDR3aa: ASSIGTGGYEQY
v_gene: TRBV30; CDR3aa: AWNRDRDQPQH
v_gene: TRBV6-1; CDR3aa: ASSEGTGNIQPQH
v_gene: TRBV4-3; CDR3aa: ASSQDREGGTEAF
v_gene: TRBV11-2; CDR3aa: ASSLRRISTDTQY
v_gene: TRBV3-1/TRBV3-2; CDR3aa: ASRRLAGVGTGELF
v_gene: TRBV3-1/TRBV3-2; CDR3aa: ASMLAGGYEQF
v_gene: TRBV20-1; CDR3aa: SASSTGNQPQH
v_gene: TRBV4-3; CDR3aa: ASSQDLPSPLH
v_gene: TRBV7-2; CDR3aa: ASSPLETQY
v_gene: TRBV5-1; CDR3aa: ASSLTNSLSGANVLT
v_gene: TRBV3-1/TRBV3-2; CDR3aa: ASSQDWASNSPLH
v_gene: TRBV6-5; CDR3aa: ASRRTSGRDTQY